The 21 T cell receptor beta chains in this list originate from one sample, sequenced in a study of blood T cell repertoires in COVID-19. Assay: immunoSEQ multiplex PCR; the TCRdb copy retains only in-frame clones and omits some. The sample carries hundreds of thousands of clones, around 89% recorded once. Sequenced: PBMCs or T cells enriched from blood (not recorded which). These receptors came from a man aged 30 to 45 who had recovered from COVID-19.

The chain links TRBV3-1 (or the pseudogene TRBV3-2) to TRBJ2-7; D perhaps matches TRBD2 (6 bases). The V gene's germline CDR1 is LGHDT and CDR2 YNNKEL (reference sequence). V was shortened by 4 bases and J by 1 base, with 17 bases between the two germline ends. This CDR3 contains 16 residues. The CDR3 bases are TGTGCCAGCAGCCCCCGGGGAGCGGGTAATTCCTACGAGCAGTACTTC. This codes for CASSPRGAGNSYEQYF.

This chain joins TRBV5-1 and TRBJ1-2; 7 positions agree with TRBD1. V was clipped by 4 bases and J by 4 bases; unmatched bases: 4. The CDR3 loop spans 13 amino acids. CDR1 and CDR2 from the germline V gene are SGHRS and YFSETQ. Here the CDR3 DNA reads TGCGCCAGCAGCAACAGGGGTTTCTATGGCTACACCTTC. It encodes CASSNRGFYGYTF. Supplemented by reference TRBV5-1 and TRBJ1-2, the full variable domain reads KAGVTQTPRYLIKTRGQQVTLSCSPISGHRSVSWYQQTPGQGLQFLFEYFSETQRNKGNFPGRFSGRQFSNSRSEMNVSTLELGDSALYLCASSNRGFYGYTFGSGTRLTVV.

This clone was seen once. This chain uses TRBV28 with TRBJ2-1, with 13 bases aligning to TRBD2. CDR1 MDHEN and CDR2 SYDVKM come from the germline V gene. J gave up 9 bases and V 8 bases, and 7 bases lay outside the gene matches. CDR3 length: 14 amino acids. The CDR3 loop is CASGTSGIDSEQFF. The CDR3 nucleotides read TGTGCCAGCGGGACTAGCGGGATAGATAGTGAGCAGTTCTTC.

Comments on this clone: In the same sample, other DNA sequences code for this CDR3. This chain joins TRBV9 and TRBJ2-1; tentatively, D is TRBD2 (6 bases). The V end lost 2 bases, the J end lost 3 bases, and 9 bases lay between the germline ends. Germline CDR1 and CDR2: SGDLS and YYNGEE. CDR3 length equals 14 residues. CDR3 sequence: CASSVDGSYNEQFF. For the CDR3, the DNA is TGTGCCAGCAGCGTGGACGGGAGCTACAATGAGCAGTTCTTC.

The CDR3 is CASSPGTETYGYTF. DNA for the CDR3: TGTGCCAGCAGTCCCGGGACAGAGACCTATGGCTACACCTTC. The chain has TRBV27 and TRBJ1-2; the match to TRBD1 covers 7 bases. The CDR3 length is 14 residues. The germline V gene has CDR1 MNHEY and CDR2 SMNVEV (reference sequence). The ends lost 5 bases at V and 4 bases at J; junction bases unmatched: 7.

The chain's CDR3 is CASSVVGAGGYGYTF. The CDR3 DNA reads TGTGCCAGCAGCGTAGTAGGAGCGGGAGGCTATGGCTACACCTTC. The rearrangement links TRBV9 to TRBJ1-2; the D is unclear. This CDR3 has 15 residues. The germline CDR1 and CDR2 sequences are SGDLS and YYNGEE. Trimming cost V 0 bases and J 4 bases, with 13 bases left between them.

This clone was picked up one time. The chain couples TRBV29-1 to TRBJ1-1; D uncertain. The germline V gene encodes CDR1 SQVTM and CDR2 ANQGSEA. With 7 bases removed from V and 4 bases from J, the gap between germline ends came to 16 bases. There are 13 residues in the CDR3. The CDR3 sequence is CSAGEILGTEAFF. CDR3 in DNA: TGCAGCGCCGGGGAAATTCTCGGCACTGAAGCTTTCTTT.

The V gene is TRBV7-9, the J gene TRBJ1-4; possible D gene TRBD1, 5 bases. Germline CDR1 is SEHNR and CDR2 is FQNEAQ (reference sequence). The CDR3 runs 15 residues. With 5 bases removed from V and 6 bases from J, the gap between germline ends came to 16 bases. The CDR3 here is CASSPGIGGDEKLFF. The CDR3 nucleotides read TGTGCCAGCAGCCCGGGAATCGGGGGTGATGAAAAACTGTTTTTT.

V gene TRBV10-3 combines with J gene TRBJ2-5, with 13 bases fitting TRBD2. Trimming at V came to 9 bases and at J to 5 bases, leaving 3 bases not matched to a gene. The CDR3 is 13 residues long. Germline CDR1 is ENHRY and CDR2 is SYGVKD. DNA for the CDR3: TGTGCCATAGGACTAGCGGGAGTGGAGACCCAGTACTTC. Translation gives CAIGLAGVETQYF.

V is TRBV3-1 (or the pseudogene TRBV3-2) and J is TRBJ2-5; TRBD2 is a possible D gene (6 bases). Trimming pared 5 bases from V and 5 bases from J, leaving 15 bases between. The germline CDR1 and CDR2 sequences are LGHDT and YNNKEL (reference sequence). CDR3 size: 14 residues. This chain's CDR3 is CASSFLAGGETQYF. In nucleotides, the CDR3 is TGTGCCAGCAGCTTCCTAGCTGGAGGGGAGACCCAGTACTTC.

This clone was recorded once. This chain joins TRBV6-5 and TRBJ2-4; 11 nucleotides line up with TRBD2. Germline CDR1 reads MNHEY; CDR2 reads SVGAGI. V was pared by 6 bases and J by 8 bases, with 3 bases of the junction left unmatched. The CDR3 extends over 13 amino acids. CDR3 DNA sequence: TGTGCCAGCAGGACTAGCGGGGAGGACATTCAGTACTTC. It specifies CASRTSGEDIQYF.

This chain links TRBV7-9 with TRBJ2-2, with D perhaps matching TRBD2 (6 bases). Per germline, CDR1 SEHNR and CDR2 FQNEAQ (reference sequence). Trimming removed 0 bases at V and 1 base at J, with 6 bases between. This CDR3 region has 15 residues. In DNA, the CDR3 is TGTGCCAGCAGCTTAGCTAGCGGGAACACCGGGGAGCTGTTTTTT. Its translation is CASSLASGNTGELFF.

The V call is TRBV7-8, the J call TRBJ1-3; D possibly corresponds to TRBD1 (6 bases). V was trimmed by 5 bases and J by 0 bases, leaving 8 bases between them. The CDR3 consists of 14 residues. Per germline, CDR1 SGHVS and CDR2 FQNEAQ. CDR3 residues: CASSLTGSGNTIYF. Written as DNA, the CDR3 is TGTGCCAGCAGCCTGACAGGCTCTGGAAACACCATATATTTT.

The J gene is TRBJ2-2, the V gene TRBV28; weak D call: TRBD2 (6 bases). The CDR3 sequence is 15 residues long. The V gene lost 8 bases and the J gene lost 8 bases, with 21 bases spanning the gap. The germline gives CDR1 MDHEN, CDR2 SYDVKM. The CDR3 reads CASLSRAGSQGELFF. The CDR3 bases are TGTGCCAGCCTTAGTAGGGCGGGAAGTCAGGGGGAGCTGTTTTTT.

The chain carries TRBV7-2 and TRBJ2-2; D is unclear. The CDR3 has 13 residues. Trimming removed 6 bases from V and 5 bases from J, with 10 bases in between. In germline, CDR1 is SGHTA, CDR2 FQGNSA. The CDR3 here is CASSPRATGELFF. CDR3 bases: TGTGCCAGCAGTCCCCGTGCGACCGGGGAGCTGTTTTTT.

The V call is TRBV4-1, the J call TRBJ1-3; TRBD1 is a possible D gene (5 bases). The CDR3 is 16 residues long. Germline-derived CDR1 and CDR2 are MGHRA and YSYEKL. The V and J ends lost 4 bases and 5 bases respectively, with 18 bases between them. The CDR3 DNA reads TGCGCCAGCAGCCTAGGGGACGGGGGGGGTAGAAACACCATATATTTT. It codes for CASSLGDGGGRNTIYF.

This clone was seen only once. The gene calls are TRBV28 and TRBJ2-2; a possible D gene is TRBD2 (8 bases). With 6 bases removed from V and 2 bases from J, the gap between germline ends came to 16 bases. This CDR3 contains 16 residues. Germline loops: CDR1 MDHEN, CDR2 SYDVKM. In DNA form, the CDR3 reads TGTGCCAGCAGCCCGGGGGGGACAGCCAACACCGGGGAGCTGTTTTTT. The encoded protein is CASSPGGTANTGELFF.

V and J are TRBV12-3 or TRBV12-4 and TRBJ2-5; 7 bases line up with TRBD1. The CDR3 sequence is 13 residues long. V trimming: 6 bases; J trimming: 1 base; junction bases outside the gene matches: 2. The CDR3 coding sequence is TGTGCCAGCAGAAGGGACAGCCAAGAGACCCAGTACTTC. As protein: CASRRDSQETQYF.

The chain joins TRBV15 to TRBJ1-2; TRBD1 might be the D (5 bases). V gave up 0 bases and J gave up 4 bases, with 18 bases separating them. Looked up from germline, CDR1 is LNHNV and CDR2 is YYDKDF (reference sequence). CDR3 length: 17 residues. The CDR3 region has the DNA TGTGCCACCAGCAGAGACTCTAGGGGTGCGGTGGTCTATGGCTACACCTTC. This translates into CATSRDSRGAVVYGYTF.

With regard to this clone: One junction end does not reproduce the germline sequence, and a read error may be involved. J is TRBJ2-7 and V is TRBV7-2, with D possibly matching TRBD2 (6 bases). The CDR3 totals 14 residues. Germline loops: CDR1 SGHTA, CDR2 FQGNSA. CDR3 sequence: CASSLGGGVTEPGF. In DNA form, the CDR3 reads TGTGCCAGCAGCTTAGGGGGCGGGGTTACCGAACCCGGTTTC.

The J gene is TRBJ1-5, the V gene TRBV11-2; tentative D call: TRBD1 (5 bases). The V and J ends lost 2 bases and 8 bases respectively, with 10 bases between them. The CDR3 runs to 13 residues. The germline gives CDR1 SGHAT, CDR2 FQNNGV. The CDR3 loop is CASSLLSTEPQHF. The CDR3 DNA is TGTGCCAGCAGCTTATTATCGACAGAGCCCCAGCATTTT. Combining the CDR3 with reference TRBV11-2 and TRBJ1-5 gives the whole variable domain EAGVAQSPRYKIIEKRQSVAFWCNPISGHATLYWYQQILGQGPKLLIQFQNNGVVDDSQLPKDRFSAERLKGVDSTLKIQPAKLEDSAVYLCASSLLSTEPQHFGDGTRLSIL.